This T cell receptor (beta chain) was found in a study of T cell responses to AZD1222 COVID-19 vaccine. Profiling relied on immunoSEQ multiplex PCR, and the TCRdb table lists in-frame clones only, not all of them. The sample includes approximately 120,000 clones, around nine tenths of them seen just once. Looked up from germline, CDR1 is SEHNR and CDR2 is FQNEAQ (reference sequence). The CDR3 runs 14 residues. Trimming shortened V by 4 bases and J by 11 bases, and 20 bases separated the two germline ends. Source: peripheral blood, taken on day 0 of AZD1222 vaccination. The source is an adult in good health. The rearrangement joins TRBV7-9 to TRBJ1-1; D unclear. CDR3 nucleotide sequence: TGTGCCAGCAGCTCAGCGGGCACCACCTCGGGGGCTTTCTTT. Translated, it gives CASSSAGTTSGAFF.